The 20 T cell receptor beta chains below all came from one sample that was sequenced in a study of T cell repertoires in cytomegalovirus infection. TCRdb passed the reads through MiXCR, listing each CDR3 protein once. The table lists around 240,000 distinct CDR3 sequences, approximately 24% of them singletons. Sequenced: CD8+ T cells from PBMCs. These receptors were collected from a human donor in good health (CMV status not recorded). Some clones in this sample may be carry-over from other donors' samples.

CDR3 DNA: TGTGCCAGCAGTGAAGCGCCGGACGAAGGCTACACCTTC. Its translation is CASSEAPDEGYTF. The chain carries TRBV2 and TRBJ1-2, with D unclear. The CDR3 has 13 residues. The V and J ends lost 0 bases and 8 bases respectively, with 10 bases between them. Germline CDR1 SNHLY, CDR2 FYNNEI. Drawing the rest from reference TRBV2 and TRBJ1-2, the complete variable domain is EPEVTQTPSHQVTQMGQEVILRCVPISNHLYFYWYRQILGQKVEFLVSFYNNEISEKSEIFDDQFSVERPDGSNFTLKIRSTKLEDSAMYFCASSEAPDEGYTFGSGTRLTVV.

This clonotype has only a few counts. CDR3 DNA: TGCAGCGCCGGTGGGCTTAACTCCTACAATGAGCAGTTCTTC. Its translation: CSAGGLNSYNEQFF. The chain links TRBV29-1 to TRBJ2-1; D call uncertain. The CDR3 runs to 14 residues. V lost 7 bases to trimming and J lost 0 bases, with 13 bases between them. Germline CDR1 and CDR2: SQVTM and ANQGSEA.

In its sample, this clonotype was seen many times. This chain links TRBV7-6 with TRBJ1-1, with D hard to call. V dropped 6 bases and J dropped 4 bases, with 9 bases sitting between them. CDR1 is SGHVS, CDR2 FNYEAQ, per germline. This CDR3 is built from 12 residues. CDR3 nucleotide sequence: TGTGCCAGCAGGGCGGTTGGCACTGAAGCTTTCTTT. It encodes CASRAVGTEAFF. Together with reference TRBV7-6 and TRBJ1-1, the CDR3 gives the full variable domain: GAGVSQSPRYKVTKRGQDVALRCDPISGHVSLYWYRQALGQGPEFLTYFNYEAQQDKSGLPNDRFSAERPEGSISTLTIQRTEQRDSAMYRCASRAVGTEAFFGQGTRLTVV.

The J gene is TRBJ2-1, the V gene TRBV6-5; 7 bases align to TRBD1. CDR1 and CDR2 from the germline V gene are MNHEY and SVGAGI. The length of the CDR3 is 13 residues. J lost 9 bases, V lost 2 bases, and 4 bases had no gene match. The CDR3 here is CASSYRTGGEQFF. As DNA, the CDR3 is TGTGCCAGCAGTTACCGGACAGGCGGTGAGCAGTTCTTC.

V gene TRBV13 combines with J gene TRBJ2-5, with 7 bases identical to TRBD2. Germline V gene lookup returns CDR1 PRHDT and CDR2 FYEKMQ (reference sequence). V lost 10 bases and J lost 0; bases outside the gene matches: 11. The CDR3 runs 15 residues. CDR3 in DNA: TGTGCCACCACCTCCGGGCTAGCGGACCAAGAGACCCAGTACTTC. It is translated as CATTSGLADQETQYF.

The J gene is TRBJ2-7, the V gene TRBV10-3; 7 bases align to TRBD1. The ends lost 8 bases at V and 0 bases at J; junction bases unmatched: 4. The CDR3 extends over 13 amino acids. Germline V gives CDR1 ENHRY, CDR2 SYGVKD. CDR3: CAIWDRSSYEQYF. The CDR3 coding sequence is TGTGCCATCTGGGACAGATCCTCCTACGAGCAGTACTTC.

There are a few counts of this clonotype. V usage is TRBV7-9 and J usage is TRBJ2-1; 11 bases map to TRBD1. Trimming removed 5 bases from V and 9 bases from J; junction bases left unmatched: 18. CDR1 and CDR2 from the germline V gene are SEHNR and FQNEAQ (reference sequence). This CDR3 comprises 18 residues. The CDR3 DNA is TGTGCCAGCAGCCTCGAATTTTCCGGGACAGGGGGAAGAGGTGAGCAGTTCTTC. This encodes CASSLEFSGTGGRGEQFF.

This clonotype showed up many times. J is TRBJ1-1 and V is TRBV28; D is uncertain. The germline V and J ends were trimmed by 4 bases and 1 base, with 10 bases remaining between them. Germline CDR1 reads MDHEN; CDR2 reads SYDVKM. The CDR3 totals 14 residues. The CDR3 DNA reads TGTGCCAGCAGTTCGCGACAAAAGAACACTGAAGCTTTCTTT. This sequence encodes CASSSRQKNTEAFF.

This clonotype occurred a few times. V gene TRBV6-6 combines with J gene TRBJ2-7; D may be TRBD1 (5 bases). Germline values: CDR1 MNHNY, CDR2 SVGAGI (reference sequence). CDR3 length: 15 residues. V was shortened by 6 bases and J by 3 bases, with 18 bases between the two germline ends. The CDR3 region is CASRPTRWGLYEQYF. CDR3 nucleotides: TGTGCCAGCAGGCCTACCAGATGGGGCCTCTACGAGCAGTACTTC.

This clonotype has only a few counts. The rearrangement joins TRBV2 to TRBJ1-1; 11 bases align to TRBD1. CDR1 and CDR2 from the germline V gene are SNHLY and FYNNEI. The V and J ends lost 4 bases and 6 bases, in that order; junction bases with no gene match: 10. This CDR3 has 16 residues. The CDR3 protein is CASSAMGQGVFPEAFF. The DNA of the CDR3 is TGTGCCAGCAGTGCTATGGGACAGGGGGTATTTCCTGAAGCTTTCTTT.

This clonotype was seen many times. The rearrangement uses TRBV6-2 or TRBV6-3 and TRBJ1-1; the D gene is possibly TRBD1 (6 bases). Germline V gene data show CDR1 as MNHEY and CDR2 as SVGEGT. The V gene lost 5 bases and the J gene lost 1 base, with 11 bases spanning the gap. The CDR3 totals 14 residues. In DNA, the CDR3 is TGTGCCAGCAGTCTAATACAGGGGAACACTGAAGCTTTCTTT. Its protein product is CASSLIQGNTEAFF.

This clonotype occurred a few times. V gene TRBV28 combines with J gene TRBJ1-5; a possible D gene is TRBD1 (5 bases). Deletions cut 6 bases from V and 3 bases from J, with 21 bases between. The CDR3 runs to 17 residues. Germline-derived CDR1 and CDR2 are MDHEN and SYDVKM. CDR3 DNA: TGTGCCAGCAGCTCAGCATACGGGACCGCTGACAATCAGCCCCAGCATTTT. This codes for CASSSAYGTADNQPQHF.

The rearrangement links TRBV6-2 or TRBV6-3 to TRBJ1-2, with 8 positions matching TRBD1. The CDR3 runs to 15 residues. The junction had 8 bases not matched to a gene; V was cut back by 6 bases and J by 2 bases. CDR1 and CDR2 (germline): MNHEY, SVGEGT. For the CDR3, the DNA is TGTGCCAGCAGCTACGACAGGGGACCAAACTATGGCTACACCTTC. It yields the protein CASSYDRGPNYGYTF.

Concerning this clonotype: This sequence may be a read error, since a much larger clone differs from it by one base. The rearrangement uses TRBV4-1 and TRBJ1-4; D not certain. This CDR3 spans 15 amino acids. Germline V gene data show CDR1 as MGHRA and CDR2 as YSYEKL. DNA of the CDR3: TGCGCCAGCAGCATTCGCGCTGACCGGAATGAAAAACTGGTTTTT. Amino acids: CASSIRADRNEKLVF.

The V call is TRBV20-1, the J call TRBJ2-7; weak D call: TRBD1 (5 bases). V lost 4 bases, J lost 3 bases, and 13 bases lay in between. CDR1 and CDR2 from the germline V gene are DFQATT and SNEGSKA (reference sequence). The CDR3 runs 13 residues. The CDR3 loop is CSATPLQDYEQYF. The CDR3 nucleotides are TGCAGTGCTACACCTTTACAGGACTACGAGCAGTACTTC.

This clonotype occurred a few times. The V call is TRBV7-9, the J call TRBJ2-5, with TRBD2 identical over 12 bases. The CDR3 contains 17 residues. V was pared by 5 bases and J by 4 bases, with 11 bases of the junction left unmatched. Germline CDR1 reads SEHNR; CDR2 reads FQNEAQ (reference sequence). The CDR3 coding sequence is TGTGCCAGCAGCGAACTAGCGGGGGGCCGTTATCCAGAGACCCAGTACTTC. Its translation: CASSELAGGRYPETQYF.

This clonotype was counted many times. V usage is TRBV28 and J usage is TRBJ1-2; 8 bases are a match to TRBD1. Germline lookup yields CDR1 MDHEN and CDR2 SYDVKM. V shed 5 bases and J 7 bases; nucleotides not matched to a gene: 21. The CDR3 is 18 residues long. The CDR3 loop is CASSLDWGTGAGGGGYTF. The CDR3 region has the DNA TGTGCCAGCAGTCTCGACTGGGGGACAGGCGCCGGAGGGGGTGGCTACACCTTC.

V usage is TRBV3-1 and J usage is TRBJ2-1; TRBD2 aligns across 9 bases. With 3 bases clipped from V and 9 bases from J, the junction kept 6 bases outside the gene matches. In germline, CDR1 is LGHDT, CDR2 YNNKEL (reference sequence). CDR3 length equals 14 residues. The CDR3 DNA reads as TGTGCCAGCAGCCACGGGACTAGCAAGGGTGAGCAGTTCTTC. This encodes CASSHGTSKGEQFF.

The chain links TRBV28 to TRBJ2-2; the match to TRBD2 covers 15 bases. The J segment lost 4 bases and the V segment lost 6 bases, leaving 3 bases of the junction unmatched. Germline assignment: CDR1 MDHEN and CDR2 SYDVKM. The CDR3 has 16 residues. The CDR3: CASRGLAGGFTGELFF. The CDR3 region has the DNA TGTGCCAGCAGGGGACTAGCGGGGGGTTTCACCGGGGAGCTGTTTTTT.

This clonotype was picked up a small number of times. J is TRBJ2-5 and V is TRBV7-8, with D perhaps matching TRBD2 (6 bases). The germline V and J ends were trimmed by 1 base and 1 base, with 13 bases remaining between them. In germline, CDR1 is SGHVS, CDR2 FQNEAQ. This CDR3 is built from 16 residues. The DNA for the CDR3 is TGTGCCAGCAGCTTAGTCTTCGGCGGGGTCCAAGAGACCCAGTACTTC. Translation gives CASSLVFGGVQETQYF.